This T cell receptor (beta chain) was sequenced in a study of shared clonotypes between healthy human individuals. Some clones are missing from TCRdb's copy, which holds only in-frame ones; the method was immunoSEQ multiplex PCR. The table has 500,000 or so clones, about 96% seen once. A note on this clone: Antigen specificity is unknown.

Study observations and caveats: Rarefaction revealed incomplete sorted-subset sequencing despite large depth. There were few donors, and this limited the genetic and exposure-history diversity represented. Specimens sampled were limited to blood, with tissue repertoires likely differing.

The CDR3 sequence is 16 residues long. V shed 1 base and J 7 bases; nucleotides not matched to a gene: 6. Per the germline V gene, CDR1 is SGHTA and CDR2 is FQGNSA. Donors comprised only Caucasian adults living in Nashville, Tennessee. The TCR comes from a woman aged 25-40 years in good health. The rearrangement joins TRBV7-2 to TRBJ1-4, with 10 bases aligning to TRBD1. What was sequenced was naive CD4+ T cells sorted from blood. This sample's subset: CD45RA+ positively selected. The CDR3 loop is CASSLERTGGTEKLFF. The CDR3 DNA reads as TGTGCCAGCAGCTTAGAAAGGACAGGGGGGACTGAAAAACTGTTTTTT.